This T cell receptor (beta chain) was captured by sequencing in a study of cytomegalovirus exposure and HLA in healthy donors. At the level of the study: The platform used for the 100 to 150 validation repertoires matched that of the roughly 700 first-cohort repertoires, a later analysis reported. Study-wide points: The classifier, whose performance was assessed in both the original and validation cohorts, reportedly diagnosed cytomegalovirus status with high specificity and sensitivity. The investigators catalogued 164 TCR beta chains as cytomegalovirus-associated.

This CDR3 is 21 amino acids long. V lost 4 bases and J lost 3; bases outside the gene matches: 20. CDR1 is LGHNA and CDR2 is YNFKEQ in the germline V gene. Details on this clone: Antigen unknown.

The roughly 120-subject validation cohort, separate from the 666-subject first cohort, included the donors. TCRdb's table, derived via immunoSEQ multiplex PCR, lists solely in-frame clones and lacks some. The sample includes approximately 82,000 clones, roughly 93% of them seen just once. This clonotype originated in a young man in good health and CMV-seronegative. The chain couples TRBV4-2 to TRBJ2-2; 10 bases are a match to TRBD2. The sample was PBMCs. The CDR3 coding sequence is TGTGCCAGCAGCCCATCTCCGGAGAGAACTAGCGGGACCACACACACCGGGGAGCTGTTTTTT. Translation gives CASSPSPERTSGTTHTGELFF.